The source of this T cell receptor (beta chain) is a study of blood T cell repertoires in COVID-19. Study summary: T cells, B-cell-depleted T cells, or PBMCs provided the cDNA or gDNA that served as material.

TCRdb keeps only in-frame clones here, not all; method: immunoSEQ multiplex PCR. This repertoire shows about 350,000 clones, about 88% found once; its top ten account for over 0.9%. This CDR3 comprises 13 residues. V was trimmed by 4 bases and J by 5 bases, leaving 11 bases between them. Germline V CDR1 and CDR2: MDHEN, SYDVKM. The chain couples TRBV28 to TRBJ1-2, with a tentative D call TRBD1 (6 bases). The sample comprised PBMCs or T cells enriched from blood (not recorded which). The receptor was derived from a woman in her thirties who had been exposed to COVID-19. In DNA, the CDR3 is TGTGCCAGCAGTTCCAGGGGACGGTATGGCTACACCTTC. This translates into CASSSRGRYGYTF.